These 3 T cell receptor beta chains came from one sample sequenced in a study of Graves' ophthalmopathy and Graves' hyperthyroidism. Using RNA transcripts, the TCR beta CDR3 regions were amplified. HTBI primers were used in a first-round RT-PCR, which preceded a second-round multiplex PCR. TCRdb independently ran MiXCR on the multiplex PCR reads; one entry per CDR3 protein. This table has 500,000 to 700,000 distinct CDR3 sequences, about 24% appearing once. What was sequenced was peripheral blood. These receptors originate from a woman younger than 35 with stable Graves' hyperthyroidism. Some clones in this sample may be carry-over from other donors' samples.

This clonotype was seen many times. This chain joins TRBV6-2 or TRBV6-3 and TRBJ1-1; D is unclear. In germline, CDR1 is MNHEY, CDR2 SVGEGT. The V gene lost 10 bases and the J gene lost 4 bases, with 16 bases spanning the gap. The CDR3 length is 13 residues. In DNA, the CDR3 is TGTGCCACTCGGCCCCGGGGAGGCACTGAAGCTTTCTTT. Amino acid sequence: CATRPRGGTEAFF.

The rearrangement uses TRBV3-1 and TRBJ2-7; D perhaps matches TRBD1 (6 bases). The V and J ends lost 4 bases and 2 bases respectively, with 18 bases between them. CDR1 is LGHDT and CDR2 is YNNKEL in the germline V gene (reference sequence). The CDR3 spans 16 residues. The CDR3 loop reads CASSRRRDTFTYEQYF. The CDR3, as DNA: TGTGCCAGCAGCCGACGCCGGGACACGTTCACCTACGAGCAGTACTTC.

J is TRBJ2-7 and V is TRBV29-1; D tentatively reads TRBD1 or TRBD2 (5 bases each). Trimming left V 6 bases short and J 4 bases short, with 25 bases between. The CDR3 totals 16 residues. Germline V lookup: CDR1 SQVTM, CDR2 ANQGSEA. The CDR3 bases are TGCAGCGTGGAACCTCGCAGGGATCAGCGGCCTTACGAGCAGTACTTC. Protein product: CSVEPRRDQRPYEQYF.